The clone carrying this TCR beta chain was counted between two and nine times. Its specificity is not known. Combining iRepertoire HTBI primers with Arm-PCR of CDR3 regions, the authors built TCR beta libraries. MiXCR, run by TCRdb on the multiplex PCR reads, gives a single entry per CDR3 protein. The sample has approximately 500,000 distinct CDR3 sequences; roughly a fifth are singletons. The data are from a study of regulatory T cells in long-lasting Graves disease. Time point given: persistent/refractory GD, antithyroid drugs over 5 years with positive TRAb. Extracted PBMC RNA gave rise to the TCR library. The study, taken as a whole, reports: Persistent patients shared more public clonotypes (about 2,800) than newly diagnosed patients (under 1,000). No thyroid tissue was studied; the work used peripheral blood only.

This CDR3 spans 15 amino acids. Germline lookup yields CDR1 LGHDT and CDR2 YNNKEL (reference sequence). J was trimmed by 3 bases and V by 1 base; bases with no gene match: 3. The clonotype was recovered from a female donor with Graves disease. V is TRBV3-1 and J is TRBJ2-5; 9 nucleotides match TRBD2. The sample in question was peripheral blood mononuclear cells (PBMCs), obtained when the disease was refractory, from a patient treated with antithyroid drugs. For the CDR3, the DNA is TGTGCCAGCAGCCAAGCGGGACTAGCAAAAGAGACCCAGTACTTC. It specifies CASSQAGLAKETQYF.